The entry below describes one T cell receptor beta chain. Clones were sequenced by immunoSEQ multiplex PCR, and TCRdb holds only the in-frame ones, with some missing. The top ten clones hold less than 6% of a sample with about 82,000 clones, around 94% of them seen once. This specimen comes from a study of control samples from healthy donors and cancer patients. The germline CDR1 and CDR2 sequences are SQVTM and ANQGSEA. The CDR3 has 15 residues. Trimming cost V 1 base and J 0 bases; bases outside gene matches: 5. What was sequenced was blood. The chain combines TRBV29-1 with TRBJ2-5; 7 bases agree with TRBD2. The TCR sequence derives from a woman younger than 30 in good health. The CDR3 protein is CSVEGLSGYQETQYF. CDR3 nucleotide sequence: TGCAGCGTTGAAGGTCTTAGCGGGTACCAAGAGACCCAGTACTTC.